The 7 T cell receptor beta chains given below trace back to one sample, sequenced in a study of blood T cell repertoires in COVID-19. Here immunoSEQ multiplex PCR was the method, and the copy in TCRdb shows in-frame clones only, minus some. The sample contains about 130,000 clones, about four fifths of which appear only once. Sequenced: peripheral blood. The receptors were gathered from a man in his forties with active or convalescent COVID-19.

This clone has a single count. The CDR3 region is CSVEQGVSSYEQYF. In DNA, the CDR3 is TGCAGCGTTGAGCAGGGGGTTAGCTCCTACGAGCAGTACTTC. The gene calls are TRBV29-1 and TRBJ2-7; 7 bases are a match to TRBD1. CDR1 and CDR2 from the germline V gene are SQVTM and ANQGSEA. V dropped 3 bases and J dropped 0; count of bases not matched to a gene: 5. This CDR3 is built from 14 residues.

The chain carries TRBV5-8 and TRBJ1-2; no reliable D call. CDR3 length: 14 amino acids. V lost 5 bases and J 2 bases, leaving 13 bases between the germline ends. Germline assignment: CDR1 SGHTS and CDR2 YDEGEE. Written as DNA, the CDR3 is TGTGCCAGCAGACCCGCCGGGTCGAACTATGGCTACACCTTC. It encodes CASRPAGSNYGYTF.

The V gene is TRBV5-1, the J gene TRBJ1-5; D is unresolved. CDR3 length equals 13 residues. Germline V gives CDR1 SGHRS, CDR2 YFSETQ. The V and J ends lost 3 bases and 7 bases respectively, with 11 bases between them. CDR3 DNA sequence: TGCGCCAGCAGCTGGGCATCTGGCCAGCCCCAGCATTTT. Its protein product is CASSWASGQPQHF.

The genes are TRBV10-1 and TRBJ2-5, with 10 positions matching TRBD2. The CDR3 loop spans 16 amino acids. Germline CDR1 is WNHNN and CDR2 is SYGVQD (reference sequence). Trimming cost V 4 bases and J 0 bases; bases outside gene matches: 5. The CDR3 sequence: CASSAAGLANQETQYF. The CDR3 region has the DNA TGCGCCAGCAGTGCCGCGGGACTAGCGAACCAAGAGACCCAGTACTTC.

J is TRBJ1-1 and V is TRBV10-1; 7 bases are a match to TRBD1. Germline V lookup: CDR1 WNHNN, CDR2 SYGVQD (reference sequence). V dropped 3 bases and J dropped 4; count of bases not matched to a gene: 5. The CDR3 length is 14 residues. The CDR3 is CASSEGGAGTEAFF. The CDR3 DNA sequence: TGCGCCAGCAGTGAAGGGGGCGCAGGCACTGAAGCTTTCTTT.

The rearrangement links TRBV27 to TRBJ1-2; TRBD1 agrees at 9 bases. Germline-derived CDR1 and CDR2 are MNHEY and SMNVEV (reference sequence). The ends lost 2 bases at V and 8 bases at J; junction bases unmatched: 12. CDR3 length equals 16 residues. The CDR3 region is CASSLLGTGTKGGYTF. As DNA, the CDR3 is TGTGCCAGCAGTTTACTCGGGACAGGGACTAAGGGGGGCTACACCTTC.

The genes are TRBV2 and TRBJ1-1; no reliable D call. The length of the CDR3 is 12 residues. Germline CDR1 and CDR2: SNHLY and FYNNEI. Trimming pared 7 bases from V and 3 bases from J, leaving 9 bases between. Here the CDR3 reads CASNIDYTEAFF. CDR3 bases: TGTGCCAGCAATATAGATTACACTGAAGCTTTCTTT.